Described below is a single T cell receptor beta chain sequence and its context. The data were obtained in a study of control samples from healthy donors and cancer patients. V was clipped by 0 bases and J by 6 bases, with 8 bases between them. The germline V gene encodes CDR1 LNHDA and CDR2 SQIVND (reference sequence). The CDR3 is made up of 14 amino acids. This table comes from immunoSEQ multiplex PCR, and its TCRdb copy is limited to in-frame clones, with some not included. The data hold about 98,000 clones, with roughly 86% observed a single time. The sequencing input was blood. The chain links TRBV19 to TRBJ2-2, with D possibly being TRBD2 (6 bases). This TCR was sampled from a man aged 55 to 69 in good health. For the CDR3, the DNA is TGTGCCAGTAGTATAGATCCGGGGGCCGGGGAGCTGTTTTTT. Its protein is CASSIDPGAGELFF.